The entry below gives a single TCR beta chain sequence along with its context. Its binding antigen is unknown. No qualities accompany the bases; no much larger clone lies one base away. These data originate in a study of vaccination and CD4 T cells after COVID-19 (dated by TCRdb to between 2021 and 2023). Notes on the research overall: Convalescent patients had a positive SARS-CoV-2 result on nasal swab PCR, and of these patients, 8 or 9 had mild disease and one had severe disease. Each participant got two doses of either the Pfizer-BioNTech BNT162b2 vaccine (n=8) or the Moderna mRNA-1273 vaccine (n=2). In around ten COVID-19 convalescent patients and 4 infection-naive healthy vaccine recipients, the spike-specific CD4+ TCR repertoire before mRNA vaccination was compared with the repertoire after mRNA vaccination. Post-vaccine blood samples were collected a median of about 11 weeks after the second vaccine dose, ranging from roughly 14 to 241 days. The convalescent cohort included six males and four females, with two Hispanic individuals, seven Caucasians, two Asians and one multiracial person. Post-COVID blood samples from convalescent patients were collected a median of around 100 days after diagnosis, with a range of 35 to 161 days. Culture stimuli were overlapping spike peptide pools from SARS-CoV-2 and from the common cold coronaviruses HCoV-NL63, HCoV-OC43 and HCoV-229E. As controls, cultures received a CEFX viral epitope pool (the positive control), an HIV-1 Nef peptide pool (the negative control), or no peptide at all. Summary of the overall study and its limitations: The median number of SARS-CoV-2-reactive clonotypes rose from about 23 after infection to some 37 after vaccination, but the change was not significant. Of the vaccine-specific clones found in convalescent patients, nearly all (304 of 307) were mono-reactive for SARS-CoV-2 spike instead of being cross-reactive with common cold coronaviruses. In convalescent patients, a median roughly 85% of post-vaccine SARS-CoV-2-reactive clones were detected only after vaccination, suggesting vaccine-specific priming. Relatively few convalescent patients were included in the study, and early timepoints after natural infection were not analyzed.

Interpreted using the paper, the treatment or condition label stands for: roughly 10-day PBMC culture with coronavirus spike peptide pools or control peptides (ViraFEST assay). The ViraFEST assay, used in the study, expanded antigen-specific T cells with peptide pools and then identified the expanded clonotypes through TCR sequencing. The convalescent patients' positive SARS-CoV-2 PCR tests fell between March and December 2020, which was before the Alpha, Beta and Delta variants emerged in the United States. PBMCs were cultured at roughly 2 million per well in IMDM supplemented with about 5.5% human AB serum and about 9.6 IU/ml IL-2, with 9.5 to 10 ug/ml peptide pools added. On days 3 and 7, half of the culture medium was replaced with fresh IL-2-containing medium. CD4+ T cells were isolated after 10 days of culture through negative selection using the EasySep CD4+ T cell isolation kit. Ficoll-Paque Plus gradient centrifugation was used to isolate PBMCs from whole blood, and the isolated PBMCs were then either used fresh or cryopreserved at -140C. Triplicate wells were generally used for each culture condition.

The library was prepared using PCR. DNA from cultured CD4+ T cells underwent TCR sequencing with the Oncomine TCR Beta short-read assay at the Johns Hopkins FTIC core. The QIAamp micro DNA kit was used to extract genomic DNA from the cultured CD4+ T cells. The Oncomine TCR Beta libraries from cultured CD4+ T cells were pooled using unique dual indexes and then sequenced on an Illumina iSeq 100. Under the source paper's analysis protocol: Non-productive sequences were removed, and CDR3s that did not start with C, did not end with F or W, or were shorter than 7 amino acids were discarded. Antigen-specific clonotypes were identified with the MANAFEST web application by comparing peptide-stimulated wells with reference and other culture wells. For a clone to be called positive, the clone needed an FDR below 0.05, an odds ratio above 5, and a productive frequency above 0.1% in at least two of three replicate wells. A clonotype was classed as cross-reactive if the clonotype showed significant expansion both in SARS-CoV-2 spike wells and in at least one common cold coronavirus spike condition. Levenshtein distances (stringdist) and unrooted phylogenetic trees (ape) in R version 3.6.1 were used to assess CDR3 homology. Using fastp at Q25 and MiXCR, TCRdb reprocessed the public reads and kept productive beta chains. Each entry is one CDR3 protein sequence, shown with its most common DNA and genes. TCRdb, not the authors, supplied the V and J calls. Counted in this sample were some 20,000 distinct CDR3 sequences; 52% of them appeared once. The ten largest clones add up to nearly 7.5% of the sample.

The source is a human donor who had recovered from COVID-19. Input material: CD4+ T cells from blood, cultured in vitro.

The DNA sequence is given as TGTGCCATCAGTGATATAAGTGCAGCCTACAATGAGCAGTTCTTC. Its amino acids are CAISDISAAYNEQFF. Rearrangement joined TRBV10-3 to TRBJ2-1, with the D segment identity uncertain. Trimming takes 3 bases from V and 2 bases from J, and the germline ends sit 11 bases apart. The CDR3 measures 15 amino acids from cysteine to phenylalanine. Only CDR3 DNA remains: 45 bases, in frame from the first base. Looking up the germline V gene yields CDR1 ENHRY and CDR2 SYGVKD.